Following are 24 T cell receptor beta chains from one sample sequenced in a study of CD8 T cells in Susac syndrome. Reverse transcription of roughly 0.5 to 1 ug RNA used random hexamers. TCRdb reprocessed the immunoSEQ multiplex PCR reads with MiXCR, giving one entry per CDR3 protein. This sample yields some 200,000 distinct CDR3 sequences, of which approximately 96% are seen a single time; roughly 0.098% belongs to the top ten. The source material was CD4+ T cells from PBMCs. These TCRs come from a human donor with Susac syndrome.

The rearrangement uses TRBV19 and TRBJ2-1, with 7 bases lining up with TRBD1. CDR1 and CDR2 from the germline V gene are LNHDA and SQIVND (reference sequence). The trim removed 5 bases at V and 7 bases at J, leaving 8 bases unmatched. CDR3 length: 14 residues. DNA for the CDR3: TGTGCCAGTAGTCTTACCGGGACAGCTAATGAGCAGTTCTTC. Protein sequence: CASSLTGTANEQFF.

This chain's CDR3 is CASSLLRGTDQETQYF. The CDR3 nucleotides read TGTGCCAGCAGTTTATTACGGGGGACCGACCAAGAGACCCAGTACTTC. The chain carries TRBV12-3 or TRBV12-4 and TRBJ2-5, with a weak D call TRBD2 (6 bases). V lost 2 bases and J lost 0, with 13 bases in between. The CDR3 sequence is 16 residues long.

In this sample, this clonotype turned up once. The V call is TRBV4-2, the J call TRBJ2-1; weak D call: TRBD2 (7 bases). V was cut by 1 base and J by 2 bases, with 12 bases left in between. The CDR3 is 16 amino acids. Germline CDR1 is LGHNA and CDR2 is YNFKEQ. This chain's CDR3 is CASSQVGGGPYNEQFF. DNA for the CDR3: TGTGCCAGCAGCCAAGTAGGGGGGGGCCCCTACAATGAGCAGTTCTTC.

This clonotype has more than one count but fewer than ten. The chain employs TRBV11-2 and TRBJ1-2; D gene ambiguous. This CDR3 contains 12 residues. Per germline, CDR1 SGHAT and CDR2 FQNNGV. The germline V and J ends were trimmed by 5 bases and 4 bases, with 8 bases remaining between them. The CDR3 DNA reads TGTGCCAGCAGCCTCGTGCCCTATGGCTACACCTTC. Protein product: CASSLVPYGYTF. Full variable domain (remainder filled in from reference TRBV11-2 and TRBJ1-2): EAGVAQSPRYKIIEKRQSVAFWCNPISGHATLYWYQQILGQGPKLLIQFQNNGVVDDSQLPKDRFSAERLKGVDSTLKIQPAKLEDSAVYLCASSLVPYGYTFGSGTRLTVV.

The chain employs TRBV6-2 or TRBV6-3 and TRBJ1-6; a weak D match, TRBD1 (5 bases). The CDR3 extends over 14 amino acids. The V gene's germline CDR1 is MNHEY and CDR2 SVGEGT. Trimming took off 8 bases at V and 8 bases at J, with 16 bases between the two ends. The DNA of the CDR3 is TGTGCCAGCGCCCGCCGCAGGGAGGATTCACCCCTCCACTTT. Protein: CASARRREDSPLHF.

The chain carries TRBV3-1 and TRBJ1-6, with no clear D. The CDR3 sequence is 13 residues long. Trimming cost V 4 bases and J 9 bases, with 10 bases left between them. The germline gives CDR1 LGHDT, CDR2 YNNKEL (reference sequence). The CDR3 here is CASSPSLSSPLHF. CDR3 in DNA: TGTGCCAGCAGCCCCAGTTTATCTTCACCCCTCCACTTT.

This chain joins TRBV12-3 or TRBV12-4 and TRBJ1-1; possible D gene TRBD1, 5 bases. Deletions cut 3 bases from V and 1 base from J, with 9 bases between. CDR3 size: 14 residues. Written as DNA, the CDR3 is TGTGCCAGCAGTTTGGGGACGGGGAACACTGAAGCTTTCTTT. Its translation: CASSLGTGNTEAFF.

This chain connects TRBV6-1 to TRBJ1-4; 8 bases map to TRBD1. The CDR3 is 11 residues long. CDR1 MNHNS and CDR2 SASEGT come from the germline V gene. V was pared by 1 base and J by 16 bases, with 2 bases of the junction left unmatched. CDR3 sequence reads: CASSEGTGRFF. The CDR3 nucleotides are TGTGCCAGCAGTGAAGGGACAGGGAGGTTTTTT.

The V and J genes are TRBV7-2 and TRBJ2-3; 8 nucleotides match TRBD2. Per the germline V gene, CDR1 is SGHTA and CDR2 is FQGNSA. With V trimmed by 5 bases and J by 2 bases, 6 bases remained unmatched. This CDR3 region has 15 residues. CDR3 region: CASSKGLVHTDTQYF. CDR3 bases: TGTGCCAGCAGCAAGGGACTAGTCCACACAGATACGCAGTATTTT.

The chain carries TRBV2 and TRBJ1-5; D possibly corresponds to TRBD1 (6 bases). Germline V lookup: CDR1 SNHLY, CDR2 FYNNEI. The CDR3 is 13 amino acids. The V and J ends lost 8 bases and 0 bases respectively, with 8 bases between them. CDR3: CASGQFSNQPQHF. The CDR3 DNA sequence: TGTGCCAGCGGACAGTTTAGCAATCAGCCCCAGCATTTT.

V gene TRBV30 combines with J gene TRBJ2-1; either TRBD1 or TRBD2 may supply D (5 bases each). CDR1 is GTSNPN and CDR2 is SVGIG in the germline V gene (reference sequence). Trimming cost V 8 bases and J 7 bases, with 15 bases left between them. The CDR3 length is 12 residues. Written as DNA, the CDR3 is TGTGCCGTCGGTAGGGGCGGGAATGAGCAGTTCTTC. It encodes CAVGRGGNEQFF.

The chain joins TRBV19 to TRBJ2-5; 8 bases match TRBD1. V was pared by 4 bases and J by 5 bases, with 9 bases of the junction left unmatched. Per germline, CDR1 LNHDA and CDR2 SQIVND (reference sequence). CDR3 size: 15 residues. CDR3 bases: TGTGCCAGTAGTACCTTGGACAGGGTCGTGGAGACCCAGTACTTC. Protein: CASSTLDRVVETQYF.

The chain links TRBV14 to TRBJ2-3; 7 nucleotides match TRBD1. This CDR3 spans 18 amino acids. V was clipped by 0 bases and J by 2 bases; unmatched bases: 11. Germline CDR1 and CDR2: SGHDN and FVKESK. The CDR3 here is CASSQDRYRTGLTDTQYF. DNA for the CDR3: TGTGCCAGCAGCCAAGATCGGTACCGGACAGGACTCACAGATACGCAGTATTTT.

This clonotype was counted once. The CDR3: CASSFRRDTEAFF. For the CDR3, the DNA is TGTGCCAGCAGTTTCCGCAGGGACACTGAAGCTTTCTTT. The chain couples TRBV12-3 or TRBV12-4 to TRBJ1-1; D is possibly TRBD1 (5 bases). The CDR3 loop spans 13 amino acids. V was clipped by 3 bases and J by 3 bases, with 8 bases between them.

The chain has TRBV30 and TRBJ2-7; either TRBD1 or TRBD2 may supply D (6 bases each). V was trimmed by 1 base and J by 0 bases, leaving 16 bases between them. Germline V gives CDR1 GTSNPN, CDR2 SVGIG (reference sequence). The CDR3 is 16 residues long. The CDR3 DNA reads TGTGCCTGGAGTGCCCCGGGGGCGATCCCCTCCTACGAGCAGTACTTC. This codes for CAWSAPGAIPSYEQYF.

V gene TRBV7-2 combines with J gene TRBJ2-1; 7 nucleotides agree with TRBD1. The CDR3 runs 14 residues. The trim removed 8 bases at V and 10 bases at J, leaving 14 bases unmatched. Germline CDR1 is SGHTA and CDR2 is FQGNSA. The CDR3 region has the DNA TGTGCCAGCGTACGGGCAGGGGGAATAGGGGAGCAGTTCTTC. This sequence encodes CASVRAGGIGEQFF.

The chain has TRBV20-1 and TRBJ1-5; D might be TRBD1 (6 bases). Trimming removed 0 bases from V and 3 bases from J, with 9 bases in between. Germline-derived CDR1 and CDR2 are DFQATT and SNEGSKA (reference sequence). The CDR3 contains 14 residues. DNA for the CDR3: TGCAGTGCTAGAGATGGACAGTTCAATCAGCCCCAGCATTTT. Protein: CSARDGQFNQPQHF.

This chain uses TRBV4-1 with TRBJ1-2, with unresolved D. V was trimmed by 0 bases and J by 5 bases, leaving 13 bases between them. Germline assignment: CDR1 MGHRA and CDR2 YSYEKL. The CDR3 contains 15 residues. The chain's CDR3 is CASSQDDRSGYGYTF. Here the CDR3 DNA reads TGCGCCAGCAGCCAAGATGACCGGTCTGGGTATGGCTACACCTTC.

For the CDR3, the DNA is TGTGCCAGCAATTCGGGACTAGCTTCCCCCAACGAGCAGTACTTC. This codes for CASNSGLASPNEQYF. The rearrangement uses TRBV25-1 and TRBJ2-7; 9 bases align to TRBD2. Unmatched junction bases numbered 12, after V lost 7 bases and J lost 5 bases. Germline CDR1 is MGHDK and CDR2 is SYGVNS. The CDR3 consists of 15 residues.

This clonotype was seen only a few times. CDR3 sequence (DNA): TGTGCCAGCAGCTTAAATGGAAACACCGGGGAGCTGTTTTTT. Its translation: CASSLNGNTGELFF. The rearrangement links TRBV7-3 to TRBJ2-2; D not certain. The CDR3 spans 14 residues. The V end was cut by 1 base, the J end by 2 bases, with 5 bases between. The germline V gene encodes CDR1 SGHTA and CDR2 FQGTGA.

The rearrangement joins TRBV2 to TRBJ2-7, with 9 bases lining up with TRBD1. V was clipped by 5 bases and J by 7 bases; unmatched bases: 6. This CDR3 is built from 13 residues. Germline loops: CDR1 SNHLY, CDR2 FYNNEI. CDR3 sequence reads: CASSLPGQGEQYF. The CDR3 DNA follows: TGTGCCAGCAGTTTACCGGGACAGGGAGAGCAGTACTTC.

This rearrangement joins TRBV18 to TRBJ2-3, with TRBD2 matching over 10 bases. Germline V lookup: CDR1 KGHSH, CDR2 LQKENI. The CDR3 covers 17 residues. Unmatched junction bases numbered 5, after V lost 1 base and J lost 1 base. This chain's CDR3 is CASSPLSTSGGTDTQYF. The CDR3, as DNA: TGTGCCAGCTCACCACTTTCAACTAGCGGGGGCACAGATACGCAGTATTTT.

The CDR3 reads CASSLWDSQFF. For the CDR3, the DNA is TGTGCCAGCAGTTTATGGGACTCTCAGTTCTTC. V usage is TRBV27 and J usage is TRBJ2-1; D may be TRBD2 (6 bases). From germline, CDR1 is MNHEY and CDR2 SMNVEV (reference sequence). V gave up 1 base and J gave up 13 bases, with 8 bases separating them. The CDR3 spans 11 residues.

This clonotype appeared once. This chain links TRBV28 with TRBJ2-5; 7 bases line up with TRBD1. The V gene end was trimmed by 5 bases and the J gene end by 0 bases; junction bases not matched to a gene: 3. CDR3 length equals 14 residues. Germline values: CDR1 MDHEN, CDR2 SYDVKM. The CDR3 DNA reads TGTGCCAGCAGTATGGGGACAGACCAAGAGACCCAGTACTTC. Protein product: CASSMGTDQETQYF.